The rows below give T cell receptor beta chains drawn from one sample of a study of shared T cell receptors in the human thymus. Here immunoSEQ multiplex PCR was the method, and the copy in TCRdb shows in-frame clones only, minus some. The data contain just under 550,000 clones, around 82% of them singletons. The same data also contributed to another study, on human thymus T cells.

Sample: thymocytes. The receptors come from a boy in the first two years of life with a congenital heart defect. Each CDR3 is given with its conserved first and last residue. The D gene is left open where the match is weak. Clone size is given for some rows only: seen once, a few or many times, or a class if the clone is expanded.

clone size	V gene	D gene	J gene	CDR3 DNA	CDR3 protein
.	TRBV5-6	TRBD2	TRBJ2-4	TGTGCCAGCAGTGAAGCGGGAGAAGTACAAAAGAACATTCAGTACTTC	CASSEAGEVQKNIQYF
.	TRBV4-1	.	TRBJ1-1	TGCGCCAGCAGCCAAGTAGGGGTAATGAACACTGAAGCTTTCTTT	CASSQVGVMNTEAFF
.	TRBV27	TRBD1	TRBJ1-4	TGTGCCAGCAGGTCAGGGGGGACTAATGAAAAACTGTTTTTT	CASRSGGTNEKLFF
.	TRBV27	TRBD2	TRBJ2-7	TGTGCCAGCAGTTTGCGGGGGATCAGGACCTACGAGCAGTACTTC	CASSLRGIRTYEQYF
.	TRBV5-6	TRBD1	TRBJ2-1	TGTGCCAGCAGCTCCGGGACAGGGGGAAACAATGAGCAGTTCTTC	CASSSGTGGNNEQFF
.	TRBV5-4	.	TRBJ2-1	TGTGCCAGCAGCTTGGTGGCGGGACGGTCCAATGAGCAGTTCTTC	CASSLVAGRSNEQFF
.	TRBV27	TRBD2	TRBJ2-5	TGTGCCAGCAGTTTATCGGCGGGAGGGGGAGAGACCCAGTACTTC	CASSLSAGGGETQYF
.	TRBV27	TRBD1	TRBJ2-7	TGTGCCAGCAGTCCCCGGGACAGGGCCTACGAGCAGTACTTC	CASSPRDRAYEQYF
.	TRBV28	.	TRBJ1-3	TGTGCCAGCAGGCCCCTTGGGGGGGCATCTGGAAACACCATATATTTT	CASRPLGGASGNTIYF
.	TRBV2	TRBD1	TRBJ2-2	TGTGCCAGCACCGAGGGGGCGGACCCCGGGGAGCTGTTTTTT	CASTEGADPGELFF
.	TRBV12-5	TRBD2	TRBJ2-7	TGTGCTAGTGGTTTGGTACTTGGACTAGCGGGAAATAGCAGCTACGAGCAGTACTTC	CASGLVLGLAGNSSYEQYF
.	TRBV18	.	TRBJ1-1	TGTGCCAGCTCACCACCGGACAGTCTGGTGAACACTGAAGCTTTCTTT	CASSPPDSLVNTEAFF
.	TRBV4-3	TRBD1	TRBJ2-7	TGCGCCAGCAGCCGAGGACAGGGGTACGAGCAGTACTTC	CASSRGQGYEQYF
few	TRBV4-2	.	TRBJ1-3	TGTGCCAGCAGCCAAGATATCCCAGGGTCTGGAAACACCATATATTTT	CASSQDIPGSGNTIYF
.	TRBV5-1	.	TRBJ1-1	TGCGCCAGCAGCTTGGAAGGGGGCACTGAAGCTTTCTTT	CASSLEGGTEAFF
.	TRBV4-3	TRBD2	TRBJ2-3	TGCGCCAGCAGCCAAGACAGGGGACTAGCGGGGGATACGCAGTATTTT	CASSQDRGLAGDTQYF
few	TRBV10-2	.	TRBJ2-1	TGCGCCAGCAGTGGACTTCGGGATCGGACCTACAATGAGCAGTTCTTC	CASSGLRDRTYNEQFF
.	TRBV4-1	TRBD2	TRBJ2-7	TGCGCCAGCAGCCCAAGGACTAGCGGGAGCTCCTACGAGCAGTACTTC	CASSPRTSGSSYEQYF
.	TRBV11-3	.	TRBJ2-2	TGTGCCAGCAGCTTAGGGCAGGGGAAGAAGAACACCGGGGAGCTGTTTTTT	CASSLGQGKKNTGELFF
.	TRBV4-2	.	TRBJ1-2	TGTGCCAGCAGCCAAAACTTCAGAGGAGGGGACGCCTCTGGGACTAACTATGGCTACACCTTC	CASSQNFRGGDASGTNYGYTF
.	TRBV5-4	.	TRBJ2-2	TGTGCCAGCAGCCCCAGGGGCACCGGGGAGCTGTTTTTT	CASSPRGTGELFF
.	TRBV5-8	TRBD1	TRBJ2-7	TGTGCCAGCAGCGTAGGACAGGACTACGAGCAGTACTTC	CASSVGQDYEQYF
.	TRBV7-2	.	TRBJ2-1	TGTGCCAGCAGCTTAGCTTCGTCCTCCTACAATGAGCAGTTCTTC	CASSLASSSYNEQFF
few	TRBV5-8	.	TRBJ1-1	TGTGCCAGCAGGGGAGGGCGGACTGAAGCTTTCTTT	CASRGGRTEAFF
.	TRBV10-1	.	TRBJ2-7	TGCGCCAGCAGTAGGTCAGGGGACCATGGTGAGCAGTACTTC	CASSRSGDHGEQYF
.	TRBV4-3	TRBD2	TRBJ2-7	TGCGCCAGCAGCCAAGTGGGGACTAGCGGCTACGAGCAGTACTTC	CASSQVGTSGYEQYF
.	TRBV4-1	TRBD2	TRBJ2-1	TGCGCCAGCAGCCACTCTAGCGGGAGTTCTGAGCAGTTCTTC	CASSHSSGSSEQFF
.	TRBV15	.	TRBJ2-5	TGTGCCACCAGCGGCGCCGGGACTCAAGAGACCCAGTACTTC	CATSGAGTQETQYF
.	TRBV25-1	TRBD2	TRBJ2-1	TGTGCCAGCAGTGGGCGGGAGGGGAGCAATGAGCAGTTCTTC	CASSGREGSNEQFF
few	TRBV4-2	.	TRBJ2-3	TGTGCCAGCAGCCAAGACCCCGAGAGCACAGATACGCAGTATTTT	CASSQDPESTDTQYF
.	TRBV25-1	TRBD2	TRBJ2-5	TGTGCCAGCAGATTAGCGGGAGGGCCTCGGGAGACCCAGTACTTC	CASRLAGGPRETQYF
once	TRBV2	TRBD1	TRBJ2-1	TGTGCCAGCAGTCTGACAGGGGTCTCCTACAATGAGCAGTTCTTC	CASSLTGVSYNEQFF
.	TRBV6-5	TRBD1	TRBJ2-5	TGTGCCACCAAGACAGGGGAGGCAGAGACCCAGTACTTC	CATKTGEAETQYF
.	TRBV10-3	TRBD1	TRBJ1-2	TGTGCCATCAGGGGAAGGGACAGTACCAACTATGGCTACACCTTC	CAIRGRDSTNYGYTF
.	TRBV2	TRBD1	TRBJ2-1	TGTGCCAGCAGTAACCAAGGGACAGGGACATACAATGAGCAGTTCTTC	CASSNQGTGTYNEQFF
.	TRBV7-2	.	TRBJ2-1	TGTGCCAGCAGCTTAAGTCTTTTCGACAGAGTCTACAATGAGCAGTTCTTC	CASSLSLFDRVYNEQFF
.	TRBV19	.	TRBJ2-5	TGTGCCAGTAGTACATCCTCTAGCTGGAACCAAGAGACCCAGTACTTC	CASSTSSSWNQETQYF
.	TRBV29-1	TRBD2	TRBJ2-3	TGCAGCGTTGGACGCCTAGCGGGAACAGATACGCAGTATTTT	CSVGRLAGTDTQYF
.	TRBV30	TRBD2	TRBJ2-5	TGTGCCTGGAGCACCCGAGCCGCGGGAGCCCAAGAGACCCAGTACTTC	CAWSTRAAGAQETQYF
.	TRBV30	TRBD2	TRBJ2-1	TGTGCCTGGGGGGGTGGGGGGGACGATGAGCAGTTCTTC	CAWGGGGDDEQFF
.	TRBV4-2	.	TRBJ2-7	TGTGCCAGCAGCCTAGGTCGAGGGAGCAAAGACGAGCAGTACTTC	CASSLGRGSKDEQYF
few	TRBV5-4	TRBD2	TRBJ2-1	TGTGCCAGCTGGGGTAGCGGGAGAAATGAGCAGTTCTTC	CASWGSGRNEQFF
.	TRBV5-4	TRBD2	TRBJ2-7	TGTGCCAGCAGCTTGGCCCCGGGACTAGCGGGAGGTGGCTCCTACGAGCAGTACTTC	CASSLAPGLAGGGSYEQYF
.	TRBV29-1	.	TRBJ1-1	TGCAGCGACAAGGGGGAGTTCGCTGAAGCTTTCTTT	CSDKGEFAEAFF
.	TRBV14	TRBD2	TRBJ2-7	TGTGCCAGCAGCGGGCGGGGGTATAGCTCCTACGAGCAGTACTTC	CASSGRGYSSYEQYF
.	TRBV4-1	.	TRBJ1-1	TGCGCCAGCAGCCCCGAGGGGGAAACTGAAGCTTTCTTT	CASSPEGETEAFF
.	TRBV2	.	TRBJ1-3	TGTGCCAGCAGTGAAGCGCGGGGAGACCTCGGAAACACCATATATTTT	CASSEARGDLGNTIYF
few	TRBV14	.	TRBJ1-3	TGTGCCAGCAGCCAAGACTCAGGGAGGAACACCATATATTTT	CASSQDSGRNTIYF
.	TRBV5-6	.	TRBJ1-6	TGTGCCAGCAGCTTGCCCCCCGGGTCAGTCCTGCACTTT	CASSLPPGSVLHF
.	TRBV5-6	TRBD2	TRBJ2-5	TGTGCCAGCAGCCCATGTGGCGGGAGCCGGGAGACCCAGTACTTC	CASSPCGGSRETQYF
few	TRBV4-2	TRBD2	TRBJ2-1	TGTGCCAGCAGCCTAGACGCCCTTCTAGCGGGAGGATATGAGCAGTTCTTC	CASSLDALLAGGYEQFF
few	TRBV10-1	.	TRBJ2-2	TGCGCCACAGGGGGGAGTCGAACCGGGGAGCTGTTTTTT	CATGGSRTGELFF
few	TRBV28	TRBD1	TRBJ1-4	TGTGCCAGCACCTGGGGGACAGGCACAACTAATGAAAAACTGTTTTTT	CASTWGTGTTNEKLFF
.	TRBV10-3	TRBD1	TRBJ2-2	TGTGCCATCAAACGGGACAGGGGGACCGGGGAGCTGTTTTTT	CAIKRDRGTGELFF
once	TRBV27	.	TRBJ2-3	TGTGCCAGCAGTTTAATTCACCCCAGGTTTATCACAGATACGCAGTATTTT	CASSLIHPRFITDTQYF
.	TRBV4-2	.	TRBJ2-7	TGTGCCAGCAGCCAAGACCTGGCAGGGGGGAGCTCCTACGAGCAGTACTTC	CASSQDLAGGSSYEQYF
.	TRBV4-3	.	TRBJ2-7	TGCGCCAGCAGCCAACTCCGGGGAGCCTACGAGCAGTACTTC	CASSQLRGAYEQYF
few	TRBV19	TRBD1	TRBJ1-5	TGTGCCAGTAGTCCTACCGCAATCACAGGGGAGAGGGGGCCCCAGCATTTT	CASSPTAITGERGPQHF
.	TRBV4-1	TRBD2	TRBJ2-1	TGCGCCAGCAGCCATACGAAGACTAGCGGGGACAATGAGCAGTTCTTC	CASSHTKTSGDNEQFF